This paragraph covers one TCR beta chain sequence. What it binds is not known. The data were obtained in a study of PD-L1 blockade in urothelial cancer. Study-level information: From 2014, patients received atezolizumab, given as 1,200 mg intravenously every 3 weeks. Male sex and bladder-origin urothelial cancer were recorded for twenty-five of 29 patients. There were a median of about 140,000 T cells in blood samples. Whole-study results and caveats: Tumor-associated clones in blood expanded more at 3 weeks in durable-benefit patients.

Indicated time point: peripheral blood 6 weeks after treatment start. TCRdb's table, derived via immunoSEQ multiplex PCR, lists solely in-frame clones and lacks some. The sample consists of about 76,000 clones, 75% to 95% of them appearing once. This TCR was recovered from an elderly woman with urothelial cancer. The specimen comprised PBMCs, sampled around atezolizumab (anti-PD-L1) treatment.

The CDR3 is CASRIGVSYEQYF. Written as DNA, the CDR3 is TGTGCCAGCAGAATCGGGGTTTCCTACGAGCAGTACTTC. The chain couples TRBV28 to TRBJ2-7; possible D gene TRBD2, 5 bases. V was pared by 6 bases and J by 1 base, with 10 bases between. The CDR3 runs to 13 residues. Per germline, CDR1 MDHEN and CDR2 SYDVKM. The whole variable domain, filled in from reference TRBV28 and TRBJ2-7, reads DVKVTQSSRYLVKRTGEKVFLECVQDMDHENMFWYRQDPGLGLRLIYFSYDVKMKEKGDIPEGYSVSREKKERFSLILESASTNQTSMYLCASRIGVSYEQYFGPGTRLTVT.